These 26 T cell receptor beta chains came from one sample sequenced in a study of PD-1 blockade in classical Hodgkin lymphoma. TCRdb keeps only in-frame clones here, not all; method: immunoSEQ multiplex PCR. The data contain more than 10,000 clones, over 80% of them singletons. Every patient relapsed after autologous stem cell transplantation, and brentuximab vedotin exposure varied. The sequences come from peripheral blood mononuclear cells (PBMCs), collected at baseline. The source of these receptors is a human donor with classical Hodgkin lymphoma.

This clone was counted only a few times. The gene calls are TRBV29-1 and TRBJ1-2; TRBD1 agrees at 7 bases. V trimming: 4 bases; J trimming: 2 bases; junction bases outside the gene matches: 1. Germline CDR1 and CDR2: SQVTM and ANQGSEA. The CDR3 length is 12 residues. The CDR3 nucleotides read TGCAGCGTTGGACAGGGAAACTATGGCTACACCTTC. Its protein is CSVGQGNYGYTF.

The chain couples TRBV7-2 to TRBJ2-2, with TRBD2 matching 7 bases. CDR1 SGHTA and CDR2 FQGNSA come from the germline V gene. The CDR3 is 19 amino acids. The trim removed 3 bases at V and 6 bases at J, leaving 19 bases unmatched. In DNA form, the CDR3 reads TGTGCCAGCAGCTTGCGGACGCAACGATGGGGACTAATTTCCGGGGAGCTGTTTTTT. This codes for CASSLRTQRWGLISGELFF. Full variable domain (rest looked up from reference TRBV7-2 and TRBJ2-2): GAGVSQSPSNKVTEKGKDVELRCDPISGHTALYWYRQSLGQGLEFLIYFQGNSAPDKSGLPSDRFSAERTGGSVSTLTIQRTQQEDSAVYLCASSLRTQRWGLISGELFFGEGSRLTVL.

The chain has TRBV30 and TRBJ2-7, with 8 bases lining up with TRBD1. Trimming cost V 5 bases and J 6 bases; bases outside gene matches: 3. Germline V gives CDR1 GTSNPN, CDR2 SVGIG (reference sequence). The CDR3 consists of 11 residues. This chain's CDR3 is CAWQGAGEQYF. CDR3 nucleotides: TGTGCCTGGCAGGGGGCCGGCGAGCAGTACTTC.

V and J are TRBV10-1 and TRBJ2-2, with 13 bases matching TRBD2. V lost 5 bases, J lost 5 bases, and 2 bases stayed unmatched. CDR1 is WNHNN and CDR2 is SYGVQD in the germline V gene (reference sequence). The CDR3 has 15 residues. CDR3 residues: CASSKTSGGTGELFF. In DNA, the CDR3 is TGCGCCAGCAGTAAGACTAGCGGGGGGACCGGGGAGCTGTTTTTT.

This chain links TRBV19 with TRBJ2-7; D tentatively fits TRBD1 or TRBD2 (5 bases each). Germline V gene data show CDR1 as LNHDA and CDR2 as SQIVND (reference sequence). The V end lost 2 bases, the J end lost 0 bases, and 11 bases lay between the germline ends. This CDR3 has 15 residues. CDR3 sequence (DNA): TGTGCCAGTAGTATAAGGTCGGGGCACTCCTACGAGCAGTACTTC. This codes for CASSIRSGHSYEQYF.

This clone was picked up one time. The V gene is TRBV28, the J gene TRBJ2-5, with D perhaps matching TRBD1 (6 bases). The CDR3 has 17 amino acids. Trimming removed 6 bases from V and 4 bases from J, with 24 bases in between. From germline, CDR1 is MDHEN and CDR2 SYDVKM. The CDR3 nucleotides read TGTGCCAGCAGGAGTCTCGACAGGAATCCCTCGGTAGAGACCCAGTACTTC. Its protein product is CASRSLDRNPSVETQYF.

The chain joins TRBV6-1 to TRBJ2-2; TRBD2 matches at 8 bases. CDR3 length: 14 amino acids. Germline-derived CDR1 and CDR2 are MNHNS and SASEGT. V was pared by 11 bases and J by 7 bases, with 12 bases of the junction left unmatched. CDR3 sequence reads: CAAGPGGRVGELFF. In nucleotides, the CDR3 is TGTGCCGCAGGGCCGGGAGGGCGAGTCGGGGAGCTGTTTTTT.

The table lists this clone with a few counts. The rearrangement uses TRBV6-1 and TRBJ2-7; D remains unclear. V dropped 10 bases and J dropped 2 bases, with 18 bases sitting between them. The CDR3 is made up of 14 amino acids. Germline CDR1 MNHNS, CDR2 SASEGT. CDR3 protein: CATQSQAHPYEQYF. As DNA, the CDR3 is TGTGCCACCCAATCCCAGGCTCACCCCTACGAGCAGTACTTC.

This chain connects TRBV10-3 to TRBJ2-1, with D possibly being TRBD1 (6 bases). The CDR3 runs to 15 residues. Germline V CDR1 and CDR2: ENHRY, SYGVKD. Trimming stripped 5 bases from V and 9 bases from J, with 20 bases between. The CDR3 spells CAISRQVSPNIEQFF. The DNA of the CDR3 is TGTGCCATCAGTCGACAGGTCTCTCCCAATATTGAGCAGTTCTTC.

This clone was counted between two and nine times. The rearrangement uses TRBV29-1 and TRBJ2-7; 10 bases match TRBD2. The CDR3 sequence is 13 residues long. Germline assignment: CDR1 SQVTM and CDR2 ANQGSEA. The trim removed 7 bases at V and 6 bases at J, leaving 9 bases unmatched. The CDR3 nucleotides are TGCAGCGCCTTCGGCCTAGCGGGAGTCGAGCAGTACTTC. Protein: CSAFGLAGVEQYF.

This clone was seen a few times. The chain couples TRBV7-3 to TRBJ2-5; D is perhaps TRBD2 (6 bases). Germline assignment: CDR1 SGHTA and CDR2 FQGTGA. V was shortened by 1 base and J by 0 bases, with 9 bases between the two germline ends. This CDR3 has 15 residues. The CDR3 reads CASSLRGVHQETQYF. CDR3 sequence (DNA): TGTGCCAGCAGCTTAAGGGGGGTACACCAAGAGACCCAGTACTTC.

The J gene is TRBJ2-1, the V gene TRBV5-4; 9 nucleotides match TRBD2. The germline gives CDR1 SGHNT, CDR2 YYREEE (reference sequence). The CDR3 covers 15 residues. The junction had 4 bases not matched to a gene; V was cut back by 1 base and J by 5 bases. The CDR3, as DNA: TGTGCCAGCAGCTTGAGCGGGAGGTCCCACAATGAGCAGTTCTTC. Translating gives CASSLSGRSHNEQFF.

The chain has TRBV6-1 and TRBJ2-7, with D tentatively TRBD1 or TRBD2 (5 bases each). V gave up 5 bases and J gave up 3 bases, with 11 bases separating them. The CDR3 extends over 13 amino acids. The germline CDR1 and CDR2 sequences are MNHNS and SASEGT. The CDR3 DNA reads TGTGCCAGCAGTTGGGACGGCTTCTACGAGCAGTACTTC. Its translation: CASSWDGFYEQYF.

The V gene is TRBV27, the J gene TRBJ2-1; 9 nucleotides match TRBD2. V trimming: 3 bases; J trimming: 5 bases; junction bases outside the gene matches: 5. The CDR3 is 15 residues long. Looked up from germline, CDR1 is MNHEY and CDR2 is SMNVEV (reference sequence). This CDR3 reads CASSFWREGNNEQFF. The CDR3 DNA reads as TGTGCCAGCAGTTTTTGGCGGGAGGGCAACAATGAGCAGTTCTTC.

The gene calls are TRBV13 and TRBJ2-3, with 11 bases lining up with TRBD2. Germline V lookup: CDR1 PRHDT, CDR2 FYEKMQ (reference sequence). V shed 5 bases, J shed 2 bases, and the junction held 6 bases outside the gene matches. This CDR3 is built from 16 residues. The CDR3 DNA follows: TGTGCCAGCAGCAGGAGGACTAGCGGGTCCACAGATACGCAGTATTTT. It is translated as CASSRRTSGSTDTQYF.

The sample holds a few counts of this clone. This sequence joins TRBV6-1 and TRBJ2-7; D not resolved. Trimming removed 8 bases at V and 5 bases at J, with 22 bases between. Germline loops: CDR1 MNHNS, CDR2 SASEGT. CDR3 length: 15 amino acids. The chain's CDR3 is CASCPELRVGNEQYF. The CDR3, as DNA: TGTGCCAGCTGCCCTGAACTTAGGGTAGGAAACGAGCAGTACTTC.

Here the CDR3 reads CASSSEGEQFF. The CDR3 nucleotides read TGTGCCAGTAGTAGCGAGGGAGAGCAGTTCTTC. The V call is TRBV19, the J call TRBJ2-1; TRBD2 might be the D (5 bases). Trimming removed 4 bases from V and 10 bases from J, with 8 bases in between. The germline V gene encodes CDR1 LNHDA and CDR2 SQIVND (reference sequence). The CDR3 consists of 11 residues.

J is TRBJ2-2 and V is TRBV5-6, with 8 bases lining up with TRBD2. CDR3 length: 17 residues. Germline CDR1 SGHDT, CDR2 YYEEEE. V shed 3 bases, J shed 5 bases, and the junction held 12 bases outside the gene matches. CDR3 DNA: TGTGCCAGCAGCTCTTACGGGACTAGACCTCTAACCGGGGAGCTGTTTTTT. Amino acids: CASSSYGTRPLTGELFF.

The rearrangement uses TRBV6-1 and TRBJ1-5; no definite D call. In germline, CDR1 is MNHNS, CDR2 SASEGT. The V end was cut by 2 bases, the J end by 0 bases, with 11 bases between. The CDR3 is 16 amino acids. CDR3 residues: CASSEPDNLSNQPQHF. CDR3 coding DNA: TGTGCCAGCAGTGAACCAGACAACCTTAGCAATCAGCCCCAGCATTTT.

This clone was observed a few times. The rearrangement links TRBV6-4 to TRBJ2-3; the D gene is possibly TRBD1 (6 bases). Germline lookup yields CDR1 MRHNA and CDR2 SNTAGT. Trimming removed 2 bases from V and 8 bases from J, with 14 bases in between. CDR3 size: 14 residues. The CDR3 DNA reads as TGTGCCAGCAGTGACGGACAGACTCAATCTACGCAGTATTTT. Its translation is CASSDGQTQSTQYF.

V and J are TRBV5-4 and TRBJ2-2, with 8 bases that match TRBD1. The length of the CDR3 is 16 residues. Germline CDR1 is SGHNT and CDR2 is YYREEE (reference sequence). The trim removed 5 bases at V and 5 bases at J, leaving 11 bases unmatched. The CDR3 DNA reads as TGTGCCAGCAGGAACCCTGTACAGGGGGAAACCGGGGAGCTGTTTTTT. Translated: CASRNPVQGETGELFF.

This clone was counted once. This chain joins TRBV19 and TRBJ1-4; the match to TRBD1 covers 10 bases. Germline CDR1 is LNHDA and CDR2 is SQIVND (reference sequence). V was clipped by 6 bases and J by 9 bases; unmatched bases: 10. This CDR3 contains 15 residues. CDR3 in amino acids: CASSGTGTGDQKLFF. Here the CDR3 DNA reads TGTGCCAGTAGCGGAACCGGGACAGGGGATCAAAAACTGTTTTTT.

This clone occurred a few times. The same CDR3 can be traced to other DNA sequences in this sample. The genes are TRBV6-6 and TRBJ1-3, with D possibly TRBD1 on 6 matching bases. Per germline, CDR1 MNHNY and CDR2 SVGAGI (reference sequence). The V end lost 6 bases, the J end lost 7 bases, and 13 bases lay between the germline ends. The CDR3 totals 13 residues. The CDR3 coding sequence is TGTGCCAGCAGGCCTGGGCAGGGGAACACCATATATTTT. Protein sequence: CASRPGQGNTIYF.

The chain couples TRBV5-6 to TRBJ2-7; the D is unclear. The ends were cut back, 2 bases at V and 3 bases at J, with 9 bases in the middle. CDR3 length equals 13 residues. CDR1 is SGHDT, CDR2 YYEEEE, per germline. DNA of the CDR3: TGTGCCAGCAGCTTAGGATCCATCTACGAGCAGTACTTC. Its protein product is CASSLGSIYEQYF.

The sample holds a few counts of this clone. V gene TRBV20-1 combines with J gene TRBJ1-1; D call uncertain. From germline, CDR1 is DFQATT and CDR2 SNEGSKA (reference sequence). With 1 base removed from V and 7 bases from J, the gap between germline ends came to 4 bases. CDR3 length equals 10 residues. For the CDR3, the DNA is TGCAGTGCTAGAGCAATTGAAGCTTTCTTT. Its protein is CSARAIEAFF.

This clone qualifies as medium-sized. V gene TRBV10-1 combines with J gene TRBJ2-1; possible D gene TRBD2, 6 bases. The CDR3 covers 15 residues. CDR1 is WNHNN and CDR2 is SYGVQD in the germline V gene (reference sequence). The V gene lost 0 bases and the J gene lost 6 bases, with 12 bases spanning the gap. The CDR3: CASSESWGVPNEQFF. Written as DNA, the CDR3 is TGCGCCAGCAGTGAGTCTTGGGGGGTTCCCAATGAGCAGTTCTTC.